This TCR beta chain comes out of a study of blood T cell repertoires in COVID-19. Across the study: Sources were T cells, B-cell-depleted T cells, or PBMCs; the material itself was cDNA or gDNA.

Original methodology: Nucleated cell counts were estimated from reference gene primer amplification. Clones were sequenced by immunoSEQ multiplex PCR, and TCRdb holds only the in-frame ones, with some missing. That table is the source of V, J and clone size, and D and trimming were worked out from the DNA. The repertoire holds approximately 440,000 clones, less than 95% seen once, with about 0.6% in the top ten. The CDR3 contains 18 residues. All enrollees were roughly 18 to 90 years old and from around 25 US areas. Cohort 3 recovery required two negative PCRs, clearance, or symptom resolution. The J gene is TRBJ1-5, the V gene TRBV21-1; the D segment call TRBD1 is taken from the table without a DNA check. TRBV21-1 is assigned pseudogene status. The sequence was obtained from a man aged 18-30 years who had recovered from COVID-19. Sequenced input: PBMCs or T cells enriched from blood (not recorded which). The DNA for the CDR3 is TGTGCCAGCGTCCCTCTAAGGGGGAGTAGGGCTTTCAATCAGCCCCAGCATTTT. It is translated as CASVPLRGSRAFNQPQHF.